The 7 T cell receptor beta chains presented below share a single source sample, sequenced in a study of blood T cell repertoires in COVID-19. Only in-frame clones appear in the TCRdb table, and some are missing; sequencing was by immunoSEQ multiplex PCR. The data show some 45,000 clones, with 83% seen just once and roughly 8.2% held by the top ten. The specimen sequenced was peripheral blood. The receptor set was obtained from a man older than 75 in a cohort sampled during active COVID-19.

J is TRBJ2-2 and V is TRBV27; the D gene is possibly TRBD1 (6 bases). This CDR3 is 14 amino acids long. Germline CDR1 and CDR2: MNHEY and SMNVEV (reference sequence). Trimming stripped 4 bases from V and 6 bases from J, with 12 bases between. CDR3: CASSYRVGAGELFF. Here the CDR3 DNA reads TGTGCCAGCAGTTACAGGGTCGGGGCCGGGGAGCTGTTTTTT.

The chain is built from TRBV18 and TRBJ2-7; maybe TRBD1 (6 bases). The CDR3 is 14 residues long. V shed 2 bases and J shed 2 bases, with 10 bases lying between them. In germline, CDR1 is KGHSH, CDR2 LQKENI. The chain's CDR3 is CASSPFDRPYEQYF. CDR3 DNA: TGTGCCAGCTCACCATTCGACAGGCCCTACGAGCAGTACTTC.

The V gene is TRBV28, the J gene TRBJ1-1; TRBD1 matches at 9 bases. Trimming at V came to 2 bases and at J to 0 bases, leaving 10 bases not matched to a gene. CDR1 MDHEN and CDR2 SYDVKM come from the germline V gene. CDR3 length: 18 amino acids. The CDR3 DNA is TGTGCCAGCAGTTTACTAACTACAGGGGGCAGCTTGAACACTGAAGCTTTCTTT. Residues: CASSLLTTGGSLNTEAFF.

The rearrangement joins TRBV4-3 to TRBJ1-2, with D possibly being TRBD1 (5 bases). The ends were cut back, 0 bases at V and 0 bases at J, with 11 bases in the middle. The CDR3 has 16 amino acids. The germline V gene encodes CDR1 LGHNA and CDR2 YSLEER. The CDR3 sequence is CASSQDAGRANYGYTF. Here the CDR3 DNA reads TGCGCCAGCAGCCAAGATGCAGGGCGAGCTAACTATGGCTACACCTTC.

This chain links TRBV7-2 with TRBJ2-3, with 11 bases identical to TRBD2. CDR1 and CDR2 (germline): SGHTA, FQGNSA. Germline trimming cut 8 bases from V and 2 bases from J; bases unmatched to any gene: 3. The CDR3 consists of 14 residues. CDR3 region: CASGTSGPTDTQYF. CDR3 coding DNA: TGTGCCAGCGGGACTAGCGGACCCACAGATACGCAGTATTTT.

The J gene is TRBJ2-3, the V gene TRBV30; D unresolved. V lost 1 base, J lost 1 base, and 6 bases lay in between. This CDR3 is built from 13 residues. Germline V gene data show CDR1 as GTSNPN and CDR2 as SVGIG (reference sequence). The CDR3: CAWSAQGTDTQYF. As DNA, the CDR3 is TGTGCCTGGAGTGCCCAGGGCACAGATACGCAGTATTTT.

This clone was found a few times. The gene calls are TRBV9 and TRBJ1-6, with D possibly TRBD1 on 6 matching bases. The CDR3 sequence is 16 residues long. V gave up 2 bases and J gave up 5 bases, with 14 bases separating them. Germline V gene data show CDR1 as SGDLS and CDR2 as YYNGEE. The CDR3 nucleotides are TGTGCCAGCAGCGTTACAGGGCTAGGGGATAATTCACCCCTCCACTTT. It codes for CASSVTGLGDNSPLHF.